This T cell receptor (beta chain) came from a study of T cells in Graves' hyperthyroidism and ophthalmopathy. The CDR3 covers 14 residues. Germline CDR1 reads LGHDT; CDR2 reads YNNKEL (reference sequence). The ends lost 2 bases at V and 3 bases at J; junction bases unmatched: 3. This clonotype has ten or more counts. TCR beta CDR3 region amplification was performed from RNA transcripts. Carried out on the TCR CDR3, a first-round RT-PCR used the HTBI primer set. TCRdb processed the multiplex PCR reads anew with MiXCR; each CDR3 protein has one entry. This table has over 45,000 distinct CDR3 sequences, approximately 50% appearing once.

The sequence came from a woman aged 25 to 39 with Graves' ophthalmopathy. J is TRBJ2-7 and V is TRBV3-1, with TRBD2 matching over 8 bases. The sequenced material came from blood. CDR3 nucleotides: TGTGCCAGCAGCCAAAGCGGGAGTGGCTACGAGCAGTACTTC. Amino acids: CASSQSGSGYEQYF.